This paragraph reports one T cell receptor (beta chain). These data originate in a study of blood T cell repertoires in COVID-19. The assay was immunoSEQ multiplex PCR, and TCRdb's table has in-frame clones only and misses some. The data show fewer than 110,000 clones, about 86% seen once. Per germline, CDR1 SGHRS and CDR2 YFSETQ. The CDR3 covers 14 residues. The V gene lost 0 bases and the J gene lost 5 bases, with 6 bases spanning the gap. The V call is TRBV5-1, the J call TRBJ1-6; D not resolved. Source material: peripheral blood. The source of this sequence is a human donor in a cohort sampled during active COVID-19. Here the CDR3 DNA reads TGCGCCAGCAGCTTGGTCGGGGATAATTCACCCCTCCACTTT. Protein product: CASSLVGDNSPLHF.